The 11 T cell receptor beta chains listed next were all sequenced from one sample in a study of CD8+CD57+ T cells in acquired aplastic anemia listed by TCRdb under 2018. TCRdb lists the instrument as Illumina HiSeq 2000. TCR beta VDJ combination and CDR3 sequence profiling used genomic DNA as the template. TCRdb cleaned the public reads at Q25 with fastp, built clones with MiXCR and kept in-frame beta chains. When rows share a CDR3 protein, they turn into one entry using the most common DNA and genes. This sample holds more than 150,000 distinct CDR3 sequences; approximately 48% were observed only once. Roughly 13% of the sample lies in the top ten. Patients chosen for sequencing had shown expansion of CD8+CD57+ cells by flow cytometry. Sequenced sample: sorted CD4+, CD8+, or CD8+CD57+ T cells (not recorded which) from PBMCs. The receptors shown here come from a human donor with aplastic anemia.

In this sample, this clonotype turned up many times. This chain uses TRBV19 with TRBJ2-1; 7 bases are shared with TRBD1. CDR1 is LNHDA and CDR2 is SQIVND in the germline V gene (reference sequence). J was trimmed by 3 bases and V by 4 bases; bases with no gene match: 6. This CDR3 region has 15 residues. The CDR3 DNA follows: TGTGCCAGTAGTAGACAGGGTCCCATCTACAATGAGCAGTTCTTC. It is translated as CASSRQGPIYNEQFF.

The chain joins TRBV10-1 to TRBJ2-1; TRBD1 matches 9 bases. V dropped 8 bases and J dropped 8; count of bases not matched to a gene: 13. The CDR3 is 15 residues long. In germline, CDR1 is WNHNN, CDR2 SYGVQD (reference sequence). Here the CDR3 reads CASEEIGDRADEQFF. DNA of the CDR3: TGCGCCAGCGAAGAGATCGGGGACAGGGCGGATGAGCAGTTCTTC.

This chain joins TRBV15 and TRBJ2-3; D perhaps matches TRBD1 (7 bases). Trimming pared 0 bases from V and 5 bases from J, leaving 12 bases between. The CDR3 sequence is 15 residues long. Germline V gene data show CDR1 as LNHNV and CDR2 as YYDKDF (reference sequence). The DNA of the CDR3 is TGTGCCACCAGCAGAGATCCCCAGGGGGGAGATACGCAGTATTTT. Residues: CATSRDPQGGDTQYF.

Relative to its sample, this clonotype is medium-sized (0.01 to 0.1%). The J gene is TRBJ2-2, the V gene TRBV10-3, with TRBD1 matching 9 bases. J was trimmed by 3 bases and V by 4 bases; bases with no gene match: 0. Germline V gene sequence: CDR1 ENHRY, CDR2 SYGVKD. This CDR3 is built from 14 residues. In DNA form, the CDR3 reads TGTGCCATCAGTGGGGACAGGGACACCGGGGAGCTGTTTTTT. Translation gives CAISGDRDTGELFF.

The V call is TRBV20-1, the J call TRBJ2-7; no clear D gene. Germline assignment: CDR1 DFQATT and CDR2 SNEGSKA (reference sequence). The V end was cut by 3 bases, the J end by 2 bases, with 8 bases between. The CDR3 is made up of 12 amino acids. This CDR3 reads CSASGDPYEQYF. The CDR3 nucleotides read TGCAGTGCTAGCGGTGATCCCTACGAGCAGTACTTC.

This chain links TRBV2 with TRBJ2-7; tentatively, D is TRBD1 (6 bases). CDR1 SNHLY and CDR2 FYNNEI come from the germline V gene. The CDR3 is made up of 11 amino acids. Trimming shortened V by 4 bases and J by 6 bases, and 7 bases separated the two germline ends. In DNA form, the CDR3 reads TGTGCCAGCAGTGTCAGGGGCGAGCAGTACTTC. Amino acids: CASSVRGEQYF.

As regards this clonotype: Given a much more abundant clone one base away, this may be a read error. In this CDR3 the conserved last residue, phenylalanine or tryptophan, is missing, so a read error is likely. This chain joins TRBV3-1 and TRBJ2-7; D not certain. The CDR3 covers 14 residues. Looked up from germline, CDR1 is LGHDT and CDR2 is YNNKEL (reference sequence). The ends were cut back, 1 base at V and 2 bases at J, with 9 bases in the middle. The DNA of the CDR3 is TGTGCCAGCAGCCAAGTAGGAATAACCTACGAGCAGTACCTC. Translation: CASSQVGITYEQYL.

Only one count was recorded for this clonotype. A read error is possible here, since a much larger clone lies one base away. The V gene is TRBV5-4, the J gene TRBJ1-2, with TRBD1 matching over 7 bases. Unmatched junction bases numbered 6, after V lost 0 bases and J lost 4 bases. This CDR3 has 15 residues. Germline loops: CDR1 SGHNT, CDR2 YYREEE (reference sequence). This chain's CDR3 is CASSLGIDRAYGYTF. As DNA, the CDR3 is TGTGCCAGCAGCTTGGGGATTGACAGGGCCTATGGCTACACCTTC.

Note on this clonotype: This may stem from a read error, because a much larger clone lies one nucleotide away. This chain joins TRBV2 and TRBJ2-7; the D gene is possibly TRBD1 (6 bases). The CDR3 runs 12 residues. V was trimmed by 6 bases and J by 6 bases, leaving 12 bases between them. Germline CDR1 SNHLY, CDR2 FYNNEI. CDR3 amino acids: CASSPQGTEQYF. CDR3 sequence (DNA): TGTGCCAGCAGCCCCCAGGGGACCGAGCAGTACTTC.

This clonotype was counted a few times. The rearrangement uses TRBV29-1 and TRBJ2-7, with TRBD1 matching 7 bases. The V segment lost 6 bases and the J segment 0 bases; nucleotides outside the gene matches: 11. From germline, CDR1 is SQVTM and CDR2 ANQGSEA. The length of the CDR3 is 15 residues. The CDR3 coding sequence is TGCAGCGTCGACCCGGGACAGTTGAGCTCCTACGAGCAGTACTTC. Translating it yields CSVDPGQLSSYEQYF.

This clonotype was counted many times. V is TRBV6-1 and J is TRBJ1-6, with TRBD1 matching over 7 bases. The CDR3 is 15 residues long. Germline CDR1 and CDR2: MNHNS and SASEGT. J was trimmed by 9 bases and V by 6 bases; bases with no gene match: 11. The CDR3 protein is CASSPRQGWISPLHF. The DNA of the CDR3 is TGTGCCAGCAGCCCCCGACAGGGATGGATTTCACCCCTCCACTTT.